This T cell receptor beta chain stems from a study of blood T cell repertoires in COVID-19. Some clones are missing from TCRdb's copy, which holds only in-frame ones; the method was immunoSEQ multiplex PCR. The sample records around 500,000 clones, 80% to 90% being singletons. Sequencing was done on a sample of peripheral blood. The clonotype was recovered from a human donor in a cohort sampled during active COVID-19.

The CDR3 DNA sequence: TGTGCCTGGAGCGGACTAGCGGAGATAAAAGGACGGCAGTACTTC. As protein: CAWSGLAEIKGRQYF. The chain combines TRBV30 with TRBJ2-7; 10 positions agree with TRBD2. Trimming at V came to 3 bases and at J to 9 bases, leaving 14 bases not matched to a gene. This CDR3 comprises 15 residues. Germline values: CDR1 GTSNPN, CDR2 SVGIG (reference sequence).